This is a list of T cell receptor beta chains from one sample in a study of PD-1 and CTLA-4 blockade in melanoma. The protocol was immunoSEQ multiplex PCR, while the TCRdb copy is restricted to in-frame clones and leaves out a portion. This table has about 32,000 clones, about 88% appearing once. This specimen was CD8+ T cells from peripheral blood, taken from a patient given anti-PD-1 treatment. Receptors originate from a human donor with melanoma. Each CDR3 is given with its conserved first and last residue. The order of the fields is J gene, clone size, V gene, D gene, CDR3 protein, CDR3 DNA. D genes are given only for firm matches. Some rows mark clone size as missing; the rest say once, few, many or name a class of expanded clone.

>TRBJ2-5|NA|TRBV5-6|NA
CASSWGTYPETQYF
TGTGCCAGCAGCTGGGGGACCTACCCCGAGACCCAGTACTTC
>TRBJ1-6|NA|TRBV5-5|NA
CASSLDKGSSPLHF
TGTGCCAGCAGCTTGGACAAGGGGTCTTCACCCCTCCACTTT
>TRBJ2-3|once|TRBV19|NA
CASSLVEGTDTQYF
TGTGCCAGTAGTCTAGTAGAGGGGACAGATACGCAGTATTTT
>TRBJ1-5|NA|TRBV28|NA
CASSPTEPYPRAGQPQHF
TGTGCCAGCAGCCCAACCGAGCCTTACCCTCGAGCAGGTCAGCCCCAGCATTTT
>TRBJ2-7|NA|TRBV15|NA
CATSSYSGNYEQYF
TGTGCCACCAGCAGTTACAGCGGTAACTACGAGCAGTACTTC
>TRBJ1-1|NA|TRBV15|NA
CATRQTGSSTEAFF
TGTGCCACCAGACAAACAGGGTCTTCGACTGAAGCTTTCTTT
>TRBJ1-1|NA|TRBV30|NA
CAWSVNTEAFF
TGTGCCTGGAGTGTAAACACTGAAGCTTTCTTT
>TRBJ2-7|NA|TRBV6-1|TRBD2
CASSEPGTSGGDEQYF
TGTGCCAGCAGTGAACCCGGGACTAGCGGGGGCGACGAGCAGTACTTC
>TRBJ1-2|once|TRBV7-9|TRBD1
CASSLVPGQVMGYTF
TGTGCCAGCAGCTTAGTCCCGGGACAGGTCATGGGCTACACCTTC
>TRBJ1-3|NA|TRBV28|NA
CASSLEQSGSGNTIYF
TGTGCCAGCAGTTTAGAGCAGTCCGGCTCGGGAAACACCATATATTTT
>TRBJ1-6|NA|TRBV15|TRBD1
CATSRQQGYAPLHF
TGTGCCACCAGCAGGCAACAGGGGTACGCACCCCTCCACTTT
>TRBJ2-7|NA|TRBV6-1|TRBD1
CASSEGQTYEQYF
TGTGCCAGCAGTGAGGGACAGACCTACGAGCAGTACTTC
>TRBJ2-1|NA|TRBV4-1|TRBD1
CASSQNRGAEQFF
TGCGCCAGCAGCCAAAACAGGGGCGCCGAGCAGTTCTTC
>TRBJ1-3|NA|TRBV5-5|NA
CASSLVGPSSGNTIYF
TGTGCCAGCAGCTTGGTGGGCCCAAGCTCTGGAAACACCATATATTTT
>TRBJ2-7|NA|TRBV4-2|TRBD1
CASSPTQGSYEQYF
TGTGCCAGCTCACCGACACAGGGGTCCTACGAGCAGTACTTC
>TRBJ1-5|NA|TRBV27|NA
CASSIRGAGNQPQHF
TGTGCCAGCAGTATAAGGGGCGCGGGCAATCAGCCCCAGCATTTT